This T cell receptor beta chain was retrieved from a study of T cell responses to AZD1222 COVID-19 vaccine. Study observations and caveats: Samples come after the peak T cell response, not at day 14. White British donors predominated, females outnumbered males, and clonal diversity was possibly underestimated. Nearly half of spike-specific TCRs reportedly target unmutated variant regions. The study found Spike-specific TCR breadth and depth rose after two AZD1222 doses.

Only in-frame clones appear in the TCRdb table, and some are missing; sequencing was by immunoSEQ multiplex PCR. The repertoire holds 250,000 to 300,000 clones, with 90% to 95% as singletons. A note on this clone: Its target is not known.

This CDR3 has 14 residues. Trimming removed 0 bases from V and 3 bases from J, with 9 bases in between. Germline V CDR1 and CDR2: SGHNT, YYREEE (reference sequence). This TCR derives from an adult who received the AZD1222 COVID-19 vaccine. The chain is built from TRBV5-4 and TRBJ2-5; possible D gene TRBD2, 6 bases. The source was peripheral blood, collected 28 days after the second AZD1222 dose. The CDR3 nucleotides read TGTGCCAGCAGCTTGGGCGGGACGGAAGAGACCCAGTACTTC. It translates to CASSLGGTEETQYF. Combining the CDR3 with reference TRBV5-4 and TRBJ2-5 gives the whole variable domain ETGVTQSPTHLIKTRGQQVTLRCSSQSGHNTVSWYQQALGQGPQFIFQYYREEENGRGNFPPRFSGLQFPNYSSELNVNALELDDSALYLCASSLGGTEETQYFGPGTRLLVL.